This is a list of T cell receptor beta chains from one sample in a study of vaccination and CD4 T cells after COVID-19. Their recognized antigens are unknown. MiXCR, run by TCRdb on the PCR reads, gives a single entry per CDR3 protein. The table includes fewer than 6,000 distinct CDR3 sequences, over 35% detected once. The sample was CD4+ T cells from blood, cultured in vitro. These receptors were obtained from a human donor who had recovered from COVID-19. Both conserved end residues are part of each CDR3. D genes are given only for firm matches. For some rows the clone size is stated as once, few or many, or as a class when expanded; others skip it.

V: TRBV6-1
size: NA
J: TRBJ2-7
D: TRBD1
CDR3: CASRDRASYEQYF
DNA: TGTGCCAGCAGGGACAGGGCGAGCTACGAGCAGTACTTC

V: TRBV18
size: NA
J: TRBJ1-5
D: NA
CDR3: CASSVQGLDQPQHF
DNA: TGTGCCAGCTCGGTACAGGGCTTGGATCAGCCCCAGCATTTT

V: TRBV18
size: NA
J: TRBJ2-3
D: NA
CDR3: CASSLKADTQYF
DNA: TGTGCCAGCTCACTAAAAGCAGATACGCAGTATTTT

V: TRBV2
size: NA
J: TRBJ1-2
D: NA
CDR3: CASKGFFLSRGYTF
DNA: TGTGCCAGCAAGGGCTTTTTTCTTTCGCGCGGCTACACCTTC

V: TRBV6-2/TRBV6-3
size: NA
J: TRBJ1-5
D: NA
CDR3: CASSYSRAGNQPQHF
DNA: TGTGCCAGCAGTTATTCCAGGGCTGGCAATCAGCCCCAGCATTTT

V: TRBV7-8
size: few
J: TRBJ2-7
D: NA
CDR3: CASSLTDSYEQYF
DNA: TGTGCCAGCAGCTTGACAGATTCCTACGAGCAGTACTTC

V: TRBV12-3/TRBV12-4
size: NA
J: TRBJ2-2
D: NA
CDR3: CASRRSTGNTGELFF
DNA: TGTGCCAGCAGGCGTTCGACAGGGAACACCGGGGAGCTGTTTTTT

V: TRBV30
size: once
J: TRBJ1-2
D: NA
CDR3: CAWSEQVGYYGYTF
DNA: TGTGCCTGGAGTGAACAAGTGGGGTACTATGGCTACACCTTC

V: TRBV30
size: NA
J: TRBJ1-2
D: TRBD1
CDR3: CAWSGGTGANYGYTF
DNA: TGTGCCTGGAGTGGGGGGACAGGAGCTAACTATGGCTACACCTTC

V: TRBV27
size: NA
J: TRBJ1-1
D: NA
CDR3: CASSLLGQANTEAFF
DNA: TGTGCCAGCAGTTTGTTGGGGCAGGCGAACACTGAAGCTTTCTTT

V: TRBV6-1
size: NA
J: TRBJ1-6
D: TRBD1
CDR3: CASSIGQGNSPLHF
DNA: TGTGCCAGCAGTATTGGACAGGGAAATTCACCCCTCCACTTT

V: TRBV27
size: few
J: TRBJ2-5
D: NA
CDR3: CASSPTVIRRGETQYF
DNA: TGTGCCAGCAGTCCTACAGTGATCCGGAGGGGAGAGACCCAGTACTTC

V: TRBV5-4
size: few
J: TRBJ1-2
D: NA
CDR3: CASSQDARYYGYTF
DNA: TGTGCCAGCAGCCAGGACGCCAGATACTATGGCTACACCTTC

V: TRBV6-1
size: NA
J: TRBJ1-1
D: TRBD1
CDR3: CASRTGDRGRGTEAFF
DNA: TGTGCCAGCAGGACGGGGGACAGGGGGCGCGGCACTGAAGCTTTCTTT

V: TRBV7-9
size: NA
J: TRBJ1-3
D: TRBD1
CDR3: CASSPSGTGVKAPGNTIYF
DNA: TGTGCCAGCAGCCCGAGTGGGACAGGGGTAAAAGCTCCGGGAAACACCATATATTTT

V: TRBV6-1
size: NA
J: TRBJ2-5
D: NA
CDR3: CASSVEWLLSQETQYF
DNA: TGTGCCAGCAGTGTCGAATGGCTACTCAGCCAAGAGACCCAGTACTTC

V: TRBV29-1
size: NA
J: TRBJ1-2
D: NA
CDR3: CSVVEGTYGYTF
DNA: TGCAGCGTTGTTGAGGGGACCTATGGCTACACCTTC

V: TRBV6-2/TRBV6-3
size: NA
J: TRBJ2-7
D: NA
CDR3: CASRPERAKSSYEQYF
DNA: TGTGCCAGCAGACCCGAGCGGGCTAAGAGCTCCTACGAGCAGTACTTC

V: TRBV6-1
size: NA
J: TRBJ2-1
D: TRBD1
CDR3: CASRVDRGKNEQFF
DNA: TGTGCCAGCAGGGTTGACAGGGGAAAGAATGAGCAGTTCTTC

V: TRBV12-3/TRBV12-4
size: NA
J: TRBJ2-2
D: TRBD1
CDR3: CASRPGTGINTGELFF
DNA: TGTGCCAGCAGGCCTGGGACAGGTATCAACACCGGGGAGCTGTTTTTT

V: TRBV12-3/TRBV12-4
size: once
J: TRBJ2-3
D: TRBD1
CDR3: CASSLGLGGMTDTQYF
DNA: TGTGCCAGCAGTTTAGGTCTAGGGGGCATGACAGATACGCAGTATTTT

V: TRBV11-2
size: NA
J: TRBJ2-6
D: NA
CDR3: CASSPGQLNSGANVLTF
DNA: TGTGCCAGCAGCCCTGGACAGCTTAACTCTGGGGCCAACGTCCTGACTTTC

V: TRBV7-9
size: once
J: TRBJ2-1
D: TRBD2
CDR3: CASSPPLRLATHNEQFF
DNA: TGTGCCAGCAGCCCCCCGTTACGACTAGCGACCCACAATGAGCAGTTCTTC

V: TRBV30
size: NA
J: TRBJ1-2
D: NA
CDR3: CAWSVRQDYGYTF
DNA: TGTGCCTGGAGTGTACGGCAGGACTATGGCTACACCTTC

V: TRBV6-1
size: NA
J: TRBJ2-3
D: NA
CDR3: CASRVGSTDTQYF
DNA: TGTGCCAGCAGGGTAGGCAGCACAGATACGCAGTATTTT

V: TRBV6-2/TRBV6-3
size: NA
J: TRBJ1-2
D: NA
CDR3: CASSYADGSPRSYGYTF
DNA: TGTGCCAGCAGTTACGCGGACGGCTCCCCCCGTTCCTATGGCTACACCTTC

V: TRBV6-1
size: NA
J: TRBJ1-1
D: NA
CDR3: CASSTPGLGYQAFF
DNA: TGTGCCAGCAGTACTCCGGGCCTTGGGTATCAAGCTTTCTTT

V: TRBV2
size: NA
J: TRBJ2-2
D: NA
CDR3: CASTPSGTGELFF
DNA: TGTGCCAGCACCCCGTCCGGCACCGGGGAGCTGTTTTTT

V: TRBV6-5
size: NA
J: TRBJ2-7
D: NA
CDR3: CASSYYYEQYF
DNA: TGTGCCAGCAGTTACTACTACGAGCAGTACTTC

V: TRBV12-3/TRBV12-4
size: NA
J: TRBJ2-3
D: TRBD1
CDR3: CASSFFGTGLEKSTDTQYF
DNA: TGTGCCAGCAGTTTTTTTGGGACAGGGCTCGAAAAGAGCACAGATACGCAGTATTTT

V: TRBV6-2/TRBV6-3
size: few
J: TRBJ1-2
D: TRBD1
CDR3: CASSTHSWTGGGYTF
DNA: TGTGCCAGCAGTACCCATTCTTGGACAGGCGGAGGCTACACCTTC

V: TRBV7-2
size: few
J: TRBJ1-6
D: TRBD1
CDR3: CASSQDRGLYNSPLHF
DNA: TGTGCCAGCAGCCAGGACAGGGGGCTCTATAATTCACCCCTCCACTTT

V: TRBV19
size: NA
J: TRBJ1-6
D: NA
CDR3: CASSMGDSPLHF
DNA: TGTGCCAGTAGTATGGGGGATTCACCCCTCCACTTT

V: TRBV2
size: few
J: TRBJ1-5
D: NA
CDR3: CASKLDGSVNQPQHF
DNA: TGTGCCAGCAAGTTGGACGGGTCCGTGAATCAGCCCCAGCATTTT

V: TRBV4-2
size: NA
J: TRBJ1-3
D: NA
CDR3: CASSQDEARRSGNTIYF
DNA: TGTGCCAGCAGCCAAGACGAGGCGCGCCGCTCTGGAAACACCATATATTTT

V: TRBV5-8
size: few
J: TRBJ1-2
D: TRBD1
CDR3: CASSGQGVQLGYTF
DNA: TGTGCCAGCAGCGGACAGGGGGTCCAACTTGGCTACACCTTC

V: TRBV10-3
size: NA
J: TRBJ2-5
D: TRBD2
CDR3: CAISSLAGGSQETQYF
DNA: TGTGCCATCTCAAGCCTAGCGGGGGGGAGCCAAGAGACCCAGTACTTC

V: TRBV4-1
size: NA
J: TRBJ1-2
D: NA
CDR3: CASSQEAGSYGYTF
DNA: TGCGCCAGCAGCCAAGAGGCAGGGTCCTATGGCTACACCTTC

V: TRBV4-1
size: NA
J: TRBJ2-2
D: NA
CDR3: CASSPAGHRTGELFF
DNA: TGCGCCAGCAGCCCAGCGGGACATCGCACCGGGGAGCTGTTTTTT

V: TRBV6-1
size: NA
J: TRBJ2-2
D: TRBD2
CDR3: CASAPAGGGRNTGELFF
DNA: TGTGCCAGCGCCCCGGCGGGGGGGGGGCGTAACACCGGGGAGCTGTTTTTT

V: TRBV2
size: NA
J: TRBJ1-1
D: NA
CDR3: CASSEDRGRNTEAFF
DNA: TGTGCCAGCAGTGAAGACCGGGGGCGCAACACTGAAGCTTTCTTT

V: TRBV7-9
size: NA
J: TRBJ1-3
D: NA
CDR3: CASSLDGRAGNTIYF
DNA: TGTGCCAGCAGCTTAGACGGCAGGGCTGGAAACACCATATATTTT

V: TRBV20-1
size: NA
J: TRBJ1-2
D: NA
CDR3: CSDQGLKGYTF
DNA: TGCAGTGATCAGGGGTTAAAAGGCTACACCTTC

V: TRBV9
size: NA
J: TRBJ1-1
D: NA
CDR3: CASSVGLRREVTEAFF
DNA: TGTGCCAGCAGCGTAGGCCTCCGGCGTGAGGTCACTGAAGCTTTCTTT

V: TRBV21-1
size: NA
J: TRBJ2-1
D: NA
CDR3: CASTTPGGGAGVDEQFF
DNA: TGTGCCAGCACCACCCCTGGAGGGGGGGCCGGGGTGGATGAGCAGTTCTTC

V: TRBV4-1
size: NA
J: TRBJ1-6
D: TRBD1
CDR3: CASSLRTGDNSPLHF
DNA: TGCGCCAGCAGCTTACGGACAGGGGATAATTCACCCCTCCACTTT

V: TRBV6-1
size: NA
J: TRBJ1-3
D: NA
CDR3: CASSVRGDSGNTIYF
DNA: TGTGCCAGCAGTGTTAGGGGGGACTCTGGAAACACCATATATTTT

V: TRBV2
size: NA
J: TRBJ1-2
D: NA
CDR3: CAQRGLKGYTF
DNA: TGTGCCCAACGGGGGTTGAAGGGCTACACCTTC

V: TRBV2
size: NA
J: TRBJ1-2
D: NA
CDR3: CASSRTGTLYGYTF
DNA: TGTGCCAGCTCGAGGACCGGTACACTCTATGGCTACACCTTC

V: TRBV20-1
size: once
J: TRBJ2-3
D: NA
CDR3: CSAFDRFDTQYF
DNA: TGCAGTGCTTTTGACAGGTTCGATACGCAGTATTTT